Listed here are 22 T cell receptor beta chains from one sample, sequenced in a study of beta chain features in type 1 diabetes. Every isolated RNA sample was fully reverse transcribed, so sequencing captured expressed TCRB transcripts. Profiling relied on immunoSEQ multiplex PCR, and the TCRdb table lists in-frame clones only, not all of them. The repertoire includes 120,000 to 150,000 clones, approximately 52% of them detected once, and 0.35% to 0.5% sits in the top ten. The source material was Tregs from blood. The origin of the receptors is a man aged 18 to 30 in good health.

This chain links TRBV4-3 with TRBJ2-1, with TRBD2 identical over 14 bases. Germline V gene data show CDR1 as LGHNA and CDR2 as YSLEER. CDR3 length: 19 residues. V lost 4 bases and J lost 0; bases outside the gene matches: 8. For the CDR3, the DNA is TGCGCCAGCAGCCCGAGACTAGCGGGAGGGCCCAGCTCCTACAATGAGCAGTTCTTC. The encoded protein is CASSPRLAGGPSSYNEQFF.

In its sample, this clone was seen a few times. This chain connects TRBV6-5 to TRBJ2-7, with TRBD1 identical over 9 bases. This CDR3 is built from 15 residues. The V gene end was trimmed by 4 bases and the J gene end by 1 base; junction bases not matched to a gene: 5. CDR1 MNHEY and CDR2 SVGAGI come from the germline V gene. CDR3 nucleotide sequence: TGTGCCAGCAGTTCCCCAGGACAGGGGTCCTACGAGCAGTACTTC. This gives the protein CASSSPGQGSYEQYF.

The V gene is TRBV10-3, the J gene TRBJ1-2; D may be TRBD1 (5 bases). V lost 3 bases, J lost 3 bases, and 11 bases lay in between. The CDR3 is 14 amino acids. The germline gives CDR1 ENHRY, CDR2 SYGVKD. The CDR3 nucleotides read TGTGCCATCAGTGAAGCTGACAGCCACTATGGCTACACCTTC. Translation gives CAISEADSHYGYTF.

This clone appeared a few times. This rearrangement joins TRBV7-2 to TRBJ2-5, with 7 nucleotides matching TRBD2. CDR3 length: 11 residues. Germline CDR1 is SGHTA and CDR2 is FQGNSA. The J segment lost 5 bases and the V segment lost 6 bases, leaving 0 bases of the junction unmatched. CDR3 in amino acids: CASRLAETQYF. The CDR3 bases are TGTGCCAGCAGACTAGCGGAGACCCAGTACTTC.

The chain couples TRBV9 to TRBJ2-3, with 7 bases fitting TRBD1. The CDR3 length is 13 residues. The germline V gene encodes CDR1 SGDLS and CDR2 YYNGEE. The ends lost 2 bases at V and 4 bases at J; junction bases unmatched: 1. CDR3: CASSVQGADTQYF. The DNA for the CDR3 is TGTGCCAGCAGCGTTCAGGGGGCAGATACGCAGTATTTT.

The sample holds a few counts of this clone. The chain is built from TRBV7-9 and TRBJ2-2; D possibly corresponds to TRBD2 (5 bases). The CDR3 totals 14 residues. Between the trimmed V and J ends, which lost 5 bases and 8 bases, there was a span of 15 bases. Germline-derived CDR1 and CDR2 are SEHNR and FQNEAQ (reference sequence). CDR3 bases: TGTGCCAGCAGCAGACGGGGATCGTGGGGGGAGCTGTTTTTT. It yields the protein CASSRRGSWGELFF.

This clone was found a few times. CDR3 nucleotide sequence: TGTGCCAGTAGGAGCCTCAATCAGCCCCAGCATTTT. It yields the protein CASRSLNQPQHF. The chain recombines TRBV19 with TRBJ1-5, with D unresolved. The CDR3 is made up of 12 amino acids. V lost 6 bases and J lost 3, with 6 bases in between. CDR1 and CDR2 from the germline V gene are LNHDA and SQIVND (reference sequence).

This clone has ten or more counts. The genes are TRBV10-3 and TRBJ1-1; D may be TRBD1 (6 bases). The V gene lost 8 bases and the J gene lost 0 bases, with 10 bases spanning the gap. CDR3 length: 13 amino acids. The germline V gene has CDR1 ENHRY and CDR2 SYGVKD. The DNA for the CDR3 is TGTGCCATCGGGACACGGTTGAACACTGAAGCTTTCTTT. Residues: CAIGTRLNTEAFF.

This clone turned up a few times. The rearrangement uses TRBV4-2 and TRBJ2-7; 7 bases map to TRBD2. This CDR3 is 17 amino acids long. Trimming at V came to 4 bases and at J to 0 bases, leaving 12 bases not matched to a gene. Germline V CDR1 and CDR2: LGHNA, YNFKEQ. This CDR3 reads CASSPAFIAGRSYEQYF. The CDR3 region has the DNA TGTGCCAGCAGCCCCGCCTTTATAGCGGGTCGCTCCTACGAGCAGTACTTC.

CDR3 DNA sequence: TGTGCCAGCACCATAGCGGGGGCCTACACAGATACGCAGTATTTT. It translates to CASTIAGAYTDTQYF. This rearrangement joins TRBV6-1 to TRBJ2-3, with 9 bases lining up with TRBD2. Per the germline V gene, CDR1 is MNHNS and CDR2 is SASEGT. V gave up 7 bases and J gave up 2 bases; unmatched junction bases: 7. This CDR3 spans 15 amino acids.

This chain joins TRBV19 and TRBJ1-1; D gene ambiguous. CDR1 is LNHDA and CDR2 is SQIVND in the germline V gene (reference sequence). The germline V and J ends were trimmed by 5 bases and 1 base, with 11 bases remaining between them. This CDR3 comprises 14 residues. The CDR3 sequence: CASSFVRQNTEAFF. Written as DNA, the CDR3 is TGTGCCAGTAGTTTTGTCCGACAGAACACTGAAGCTTTCTTT. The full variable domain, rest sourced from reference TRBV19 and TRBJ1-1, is DGGITQSPKYLFRKEGQNVTLSCEQNLNHDAMYWYRQDPGQGLRLIYYSQIVNDFQKGDIAEGYSVSREKKESFPLTVTSAQKNPTAFYLCASSFVRQNTEAFFGQGTRLTVV.

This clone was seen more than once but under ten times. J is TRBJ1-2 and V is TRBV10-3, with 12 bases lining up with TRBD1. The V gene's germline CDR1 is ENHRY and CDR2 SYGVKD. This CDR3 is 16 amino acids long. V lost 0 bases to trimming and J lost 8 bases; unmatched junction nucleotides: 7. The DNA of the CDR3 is TGTGCCATCAGTGAGTCAGGGACAGGGGGCCGTCGGGGCTACACCTTC. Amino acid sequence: CAISESGTGGRRGYTF.

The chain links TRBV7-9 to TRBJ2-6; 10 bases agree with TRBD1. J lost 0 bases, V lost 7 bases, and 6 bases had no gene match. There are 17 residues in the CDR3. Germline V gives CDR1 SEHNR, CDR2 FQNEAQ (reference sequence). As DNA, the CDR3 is TGTGCCAGCACCCTGGGACAGGGGCTCTCTGGGGCCAACGTCCTGACTTTC. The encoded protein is CASTLGQGLSGANVLTF.

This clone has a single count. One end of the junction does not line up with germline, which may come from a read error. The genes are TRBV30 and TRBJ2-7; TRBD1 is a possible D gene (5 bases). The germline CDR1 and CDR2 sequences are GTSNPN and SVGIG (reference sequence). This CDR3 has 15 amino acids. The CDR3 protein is CAWSAVSLGLTRLQF. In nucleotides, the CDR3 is TGTGCCTGGAGTGCAGTAAGCCTGGGGCTCACACGTTTACAATTC. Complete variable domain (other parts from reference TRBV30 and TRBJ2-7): SQTIHQWPATLVQPVGSPLSLECTVEGTSNPNLYWYRQAAGRGLQLLFYSVGIGQISSEVPQNLSASRPQDRQFILSSKKLLLSDSGFYLCAWSAVSLGLTRLQFGPGTRLTVT.

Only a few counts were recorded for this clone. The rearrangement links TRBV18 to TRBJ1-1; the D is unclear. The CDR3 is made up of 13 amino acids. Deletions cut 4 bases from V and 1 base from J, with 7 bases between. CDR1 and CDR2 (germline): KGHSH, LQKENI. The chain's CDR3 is CASSQTENTEAFF. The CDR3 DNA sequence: TGTGCCAGCTCACAGACTGAGAACACTGAAGCTTTCTTT. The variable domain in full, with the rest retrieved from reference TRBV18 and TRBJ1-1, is NAGVMQNPRHLVRRRGQEARLRCSPMKGHSHVYWYRQLPEEGLKFMVYLQKENIIDESGMPKERFSAEFPKEGPSILRIQQVVRGDSAAYFCASSQTENTEAFFGQGTRLTVV.

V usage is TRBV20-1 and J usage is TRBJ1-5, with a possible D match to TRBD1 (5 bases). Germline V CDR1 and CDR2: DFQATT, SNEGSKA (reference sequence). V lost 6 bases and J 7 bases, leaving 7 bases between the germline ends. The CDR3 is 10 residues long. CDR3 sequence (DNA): TGCAGTGCCAAGGGGCAGCCCCAGCATTTT. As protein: CSAKGQPQHF.

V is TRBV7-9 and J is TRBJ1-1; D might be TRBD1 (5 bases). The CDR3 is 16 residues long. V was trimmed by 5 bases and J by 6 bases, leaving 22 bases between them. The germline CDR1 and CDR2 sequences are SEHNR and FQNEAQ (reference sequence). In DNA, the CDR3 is TGTGCCAGCAGCCCACAGGCCAAGGGCGCAGGGTCTGAAGCTTTCTTT. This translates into CASSPQAKGAGSEAFF.

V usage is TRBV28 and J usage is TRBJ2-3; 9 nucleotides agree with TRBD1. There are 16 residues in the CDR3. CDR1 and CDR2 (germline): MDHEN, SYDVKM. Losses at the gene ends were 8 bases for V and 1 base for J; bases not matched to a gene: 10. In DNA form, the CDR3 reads TGTGCCAGCGTAACTCCCCGGACAGGGGGCACAGATACGCAGTATTTT. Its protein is CASVTPRTGGTDTQYF.

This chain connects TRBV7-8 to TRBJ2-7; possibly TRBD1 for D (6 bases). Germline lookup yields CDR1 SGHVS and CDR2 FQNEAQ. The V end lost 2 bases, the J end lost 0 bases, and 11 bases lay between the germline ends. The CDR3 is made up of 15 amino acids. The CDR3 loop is CASSLRTGSSYEQYF. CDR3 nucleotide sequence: TGTGCCAGCAGCTTACGAACAGGGAGCTCCTACGAGCAGTACTTC.

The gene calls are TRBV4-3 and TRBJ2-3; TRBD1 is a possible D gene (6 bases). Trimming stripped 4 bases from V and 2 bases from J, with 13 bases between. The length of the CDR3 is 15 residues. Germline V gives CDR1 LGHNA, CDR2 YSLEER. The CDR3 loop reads CASSPRGSPTDTQYF. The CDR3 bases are TGCGCCAGCAGCCCCAGGGGTTCCCCCACAGATACGCAGTATTTT.

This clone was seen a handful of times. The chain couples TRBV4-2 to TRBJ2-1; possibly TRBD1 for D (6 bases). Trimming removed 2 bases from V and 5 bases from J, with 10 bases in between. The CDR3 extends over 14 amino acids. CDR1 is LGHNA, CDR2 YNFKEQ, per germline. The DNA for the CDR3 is TGTGCCAGCAGCCAATGGGGGCTAGACAATGAGCAGTTCTTC. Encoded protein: CASSQWGLDNEQFF.

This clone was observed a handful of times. DNA of the CDR3: TGTGCCAGCAGCCCCACTAAGAATAGAGATACGCAGTATTTT. Residues: CASSPTKNRDTQYF. The chain recombines TRBV7-2 with TRBJ2-3; D gene unclear. V was clipped by 5 bases and J by 5 bases, with 14 bases between them. The CDR3 totals 14 residues. Germline V gene lookup returns CDR1 SGHTA and CDR2 FQGNSA.